This is a list of T cell receptor beta chains from one sample in a study of CD4 T cells in relation to SARS-CoV-2 and coronaviruses. Their target antigens are unknown. Profiled with immunoSEQ multiplex PCR; TCRdb holds only in-frame clones, not every one. The data hold roughly 43,000 clones, with about 80% observed a single time. Sequenced material: naive CD4+ T cells from PBMCs, cultured in vitro. These receptors were obtained from an adult with COVID-19. The CDR3 runs from the conserved cysteine through the conserved F or W. The order of the fields is V gene, D gene, clone size, J gene, CDR3 protein, CDR3 DNA. A D gene is named only where the DNA matches it firmly. Clone size appears in some rows only: once, few, many, or a class for an expanded clone.

>TRBV2|TRBD1|-|TRBJ1-5
CASRQQGYSNQPQHF
TGTGCCAGCAGACAACAGGGGTATAGCAATCAGCCCCAGCATTTT
>TRBV7-9|TRBD2|-|TRBJ2-4
CASSPSAGDKNIQYF
TGTGCCAGCAGCCCGAGCGCGGGGGACAAAAACATTCAGTACTTC
>TRBV19|-|-|TRBJ2-7
CASSITGARRYEQYF
TGTGCCAGTAGTATTACGGGGGCAAGGCGGTACGAGCAGTACTTC
>TRBV2|TRBD1|-|TRBJ2-1
CASSETGTGMNNEQFF
TGTGCCAGCAGTGAAACCGGGACAGGGATGAACAATGAGCAGTTCTTC
>TRBV15|TRBD1|-|TRBJ2-2
CATSRGQGRSGELFF
TGTGCCACCAGCAGAGGACAGGGCCGCAGTGGGGAGCTGTTTTTT
>TRBV29-1|TRBD2|-|TRBJ2-2
CSVNKYGTSLNTGELFF
TGCAGCGTTAATAAGTATGGGACTAGCCTAAACACCGGGGAGCTGTTTTTT
>TRBV6-5|-|-|TRBJ1-6
CASSYGHGSPLHF
TGTGCCAGCAGTTATGGACATGGTTCACCCCTCCACTTT
>TRBV7-2|-|-|TRBJ2-2
CASSLRFRLRELFF
TGTGCCAGCAGCTTAAGGTTCAGGTTGCGGGAGCTGTTTTTT
>TRBV10-2|-|-|TRBJ2-5
CASSDGTFFPETQYF
TGCGCCAGCAGTGACGGGACTTTTTTCCCGGAGACCCAGTACTTC
>TRBV11-2|-|-|TRBJ2-7
CASSRSSYEQYF
TGTGCCAGCAGTCGAAGCTCCTACGAGCAGTACTTC
>TRBV3-1/TRBV3-2|-|few|TRBJ1-3
CASSRDYSGNTIYF
TGTGCCAGCAGTCGGGACTACTCTGGAAACACCATATATTTT
>TRBV28|TRBD2|-|TRBJ2-1
CASSLGTSRPSYNEQFF
TGTGCCAGCAGTTTAGGGACTAGCCGCCCCTCCTACAATGAGCAGTTCTTC
>TRBV7-8|-|-|TRBJ2-7
CASSLGLAGVYEQYF
TGTGCCAGCAGCTTAGGGTTGGCAGGGGTCTACGAGCAGTACTTC
>TRBV25-1|-|-|TRBJ2-7
CASSRTDEQYF
TGTGCCAGCAGTCGGACGGACGAGCAGTACTTC
>TRBV5-6|TRBD2|-|TRBJ2-1
CASSDRLAFSYNEQFF
TGTGCCAGCAGCGACCGACTAGCCTTCTCCTACAATGAGCAGTTCTTC
>TRBV27|TRBD1|-|TRBJ2-7
CASSLGQGAYEQYF
TGTGCCAGCAGCCTGGGACAGGGCGCCTACGAGCAGTACTTC
>TRBV29-1|-|few|TRBJ2-2
CSVMGRANTGELFF
TGCAGCGTTATGGGACGAGCGAACACCGGGGAGCTGTTTTTT
>TRBV5-1|TRBD2|-|TRBJ2-1
CASRFGTYSGPSGKRMSYNEQFF
TGCGCCAGTCGGTTTGGGACCTATTCAGGACCCAGCGGGAAAAGAATGTCCTACAATGAGCAGTTCTTC
>TRBV3-1/TRBV3-2|-|-|TRBJ2-7
CASSQGPGASYEQYF
TGTGCCAGCAGCCAAGGACCAGGGGCCTCCTACGAGCAGTACTTC
>TRBV29-1|TRBD2|-|TRBJ2-3
CSVGGSSTDTQYF
TGCAGCGTGGGAGGGTCTAGCACAGATACGCAGTATTTT
>TRBV24-1|-|-|TRBJ2-1
CATSEPGTRTYNEQFF
TGTGCCACCAGTGAACCCGGGACGCGGACCTACAATGAGCAGTTCTTC
>TRBV7-6|-|-|TRBJ2-3
CASSFRGGGTDTQYF
TGTGCCAGCAGCTTCCGCGGTGGTGGCACAGATACGCAGTATTTT
>TRBV9|-|-|TRBJ2-1
CASSVGLNNEQFF
TGTGCCAGCAGCGTAGGCTTAAACAATGAGCAGTTCTTC
>TRBV5-1|TRBD2|-|TRBJ2-3
CASSPTSGRTDTQYF
TGCGCCAGCAGCCCGACTAGCGGGAGGACAGATACGCAGTATTTT
>TRBV6-5|TRBD1|-|TRBJ2-7
CASSSDRDSRYEQYF
TGTGCCAGCAGTTCGGACCGGGACAGTCGATACGAGCAGTACTTC
>TRBV4-1|-|-|TRBJ2-7
CASSQRGGTPYEQYF
TGCGCCAGCAGCCAACGAGGCGGGACCCCCTACGAGCAGTACTTC
>TRBV30|-|-|TRBJ2-7
CAWSGDTYEQYF
TGTGCCTGGTCCGGGGATACCTACGAGCAGTACTTC
>TRBV6-2/TRBV6-3|-|-|TRBJ1-5
CASSLDTTKNQPQHF
TGTGCCAGCAGTCTCGACACGACAAAGAATCAGCCCCAGCATTTT
>TRBV6-6|TRBD2|-|TRBJ2-1
CASSKRETTYNEQFF
TGTGCCAGCAGCAAGCGGGAGACGACCTACAATGAGCAGTTCTTC
>TRBV5-1|-|-|TRBJ2-5
CASSLGSRVGETQYF
TGCGCCAGCAGCTTGGGGTCCAGAGTGGGAGAGACCCAGTACTTC
>TRBV4-1|TRBD1|-|TRBJ2-7
CASSQGWGQGAGEQYF
TGCGCCAGCAGCCAAGGTTGGGGACAGGGGGCAGGCGAGCAGTACTTC
>TRBV5-1|-|few|TRBJ2-4
CASSHTSRGDNIQYF
TGCGCCAGCAGCCACACCTCCCGTGGGGATAACATTCAGTACTTC
>TRBV9|-|-|TRBJ2-7
CASSAEDGNYEQYF
TGTGCCAGCAGCGCGGAGGACGGTAACTACGAGCAGTACTTC
>TRBV7-3|-|-|TRBJ2-7
CASSLSGTGSHEQYF
TGTGCCAGCAGCCTTTCGGGAACAGGGTCCCACGAGCAGTACTTC
>TRBV7-9|-|-|TRBJ1-3
CASSPRGHGRWFAGNTIYF
TGTGCCAGCAGCCCAAGGGGACACGGACGGTGGTTTGCTGGAAACACCATATATTTT
>TRBV18|TRBD1|-|TRBJ2-7
CASSLDRVNEQYF
TGTGCCAGCTCACTGGACAGGGTCAACGAGCAGTACTTC
>TRBV28|-|-|TRBJ2-7
CASSLHRAQDSYEQYF
TGTGCCAGCAGTTTACATCGGGCGCAGGACTCCTACGAGCAGTACTTC
>TRBV6-5|-|-|TRBJ2-5
CASSYGGRNQETQYF
TGTGCCAGCAGTTACGGAGGACGGAACCAAGAGACCCAGTACTTC
>TRBV4-3|-|-|TRBJ1-5
CASSRTLTGNQPQHF
TGCGCCAGCAGCCGAACCCTAACAGGCAATCAGCCCCAGCATTTT
>TRBV28|-|-|TRBJ2-7
CASTLPGTDEQYF
TGTGCCAGCACCCTACCCGGGACTGACGAGCAGTACTTC
>TRBV11-1|-|-|TRBJ1-2
CASSSQGFPYYGYTF
TGTGCCAGCAGCTCACAGGGATTCCCCTACTATGGCTACACCTTC
>TRBV28|TRBD2|once|TRBJ2-1
CASSLDLAGGSNEQFF
TGTGCCAGCAGTTTAGATCTAGCGGGAGGATCGAATGAGCAGTTCTTC
>TRBV30|-|-|TRBJ2-1
CAWSLINNEQFF
TGTGCCTGGAGTCTCATAAACAATGAGCAGTTCTTC
>TRBV5-5|TRBD2|-|TRBJ2-1
CASTLTLAGGPTYNEQFF
TGTGCCAGCACCCTGACACTAGCGGGAGGGCCGACCTACAATGAGCAGTTCTTC
>TRBV28|TRBD2|-|TRBJ2-7
CASGTSGNLPQKKQYF
TGTGCCAGCGGGACTAGCGGCAACCTCCCCCAAAAAAAGCAGTACTTC